This TCR beta chain was retrieved from a study of post-analysis software for immune sequencing data. Unique-molecular-identifier-tagged TCR beta cDNA libraries were used. Each CDR3 protein gets one entry after TCRdb re-called the PCR reads with MiXCR. The sample shows 600,000 to 700,000 distinct CDR3 sequences, over 45% of them seen only once. Input material: blood. This TCR came from a girl aged 2-10 years with multiple sclerosis.

The chain's CDR3 is CSVDRDSGNIQYF. The CDR3 coding sequence is TGCAGCGTCGACCGGGACAGCGGAAACATTCAGTACTTC. V is TRBV29-1 and J is TRBJ2-4; 7 bases line up with TRBD1. Germline V lookup: CDR1 SQVTM, CDR2 ANQGSEA. With 6 bases clipped from V and 6 bases from J, the junction kept 8 bases outside the gene matches. CDR3 size: 13 residues. Full variable domain (missing parts from reference TRBV29-1 and TRBJ2-4): SAVISQKPSRDICQRGTSLTIQCQVDSQVTMMFWYRQQPGQSLTLIATANQGSEATYESGFVIDKFPISRPNLTFSTLTVSNMSPEDSSIYLCSVDRDSGNIQYFGAGTRLSVL.